A selection of T cell receptor beta chains follows, all from one sample in a study of T cell responses to AZD1222 COVID-19 vaccine. Assay: immunoSEQ multiplex PCR; the TCRdb copy retains only in-frame clones and omits some. The sample contains more than 95,000 clones, 89% of which appear only once. Sequences were derived from peripheral blood, sampled on day 0 of AZD1222 vaccination. The origin of the receptors is an adult in good health. Each CDR3 is given with its conserved first and last residue. The D gene is left open where the match is weak. The size of a clone is reported for some rows only, either as once, few or many, or as a class for expanded clones.

TRBD2,TRBV3-1/TRBV3-2,TRBJ2-5,-,TGTGCCAGCAGCCACGGGACTAGCGGGGGGCTGGACCAAGAGACCCAGTACTTC,CASSHGTSGGLDQETQYF
-,TRBV7-9,TRBJ1-1,-,TGTGCCAGCAGCTTAGGGCAGTTGAACACTGAAGCTTTCTTT,CASSLGQLNTEAFF
TRBD1,TRBV6-5,TRBJ2-7,-,TGTGCCAGTACCGGGACAGGACTTTACGAGCAGTACTTC,CASTGTGLYEQYF
TRBD1,TRBV7-3,TRBJ1-6,-,TGTGCCAGCAGCTTAACAGGGGGCGTAGGTTCACCCCTCCACTTT,CASSLTGGVGSPLHF
-,TRBV7-8,TRBJ2-5,-,TGTGCCAGCAGCCTGGGGAGGGAGACCCAGTACTTC,CASSLGRETQYF
TRBD2,TRBV2,TRBJ2-2,-,TGTGCCAGCAGTAGTAGCCTAGCGGGGCTCACCGGGGAGCTGTTTTTT,CASSSSLAGLTGELFF
-,TRBV30,TRBJ1-4,-,TGTGCCTGGAGTGGCGGGGGAGGAGCTAATGAAAAACTGTTTTTT,CAWSGGGGANEKLFF
TRBD1,TRBV18,TRBJ2-2,-,TGTGCCAGCTCACCACTCGGACAGGCGAAACCCACGAACACCGGGGAGCTGTTTTTT,CASSPLGQAKPTNTGELFF
TRBD1,TRBV14,TRBJ2-1,-,TGTGCCAGCAGCCACGCAGACAGGGAAGTGAGTGAGCAGTTCTTC,CASSHADREVSEQFF
-,TRBV14,TRBJ2-5,-,TGTGCCAGCAGCCCCTCGGGGAGGGAGACCCAGTACTTC,CASSPSGRETQYF
-,TRBV7-9,TRBJ1-5,-,TGTGCCAGCAGCTTCGACTGGGGTCAGCCCCAGCATTTT,CASSFDWGQPQHF
-,TRBV5-4,TRBJ1-1,-,TGTGCCAGCAGCCGACAGATGAACACTGAAGCTTTCTTT,CASSRQMNTEAFF
TRBD2,TRBV10-1,TRBJ2-7,-,TGCGCCAGCAGTGAGTCGACCGCGGGAGGGGAGCAGTACTTC,CASSESTAGGEQYF
TRBD2,TRBV6-1,TRBJ2-7,few,TGTGCCAGCAGTGGGCCCACTAGCGGGGATTTTCCGGGGGAGCAGTACTTC,CASSGPTSGDFPGEQYF
-,TRBV27,TRBJ2-2,once,TGTGCCAGCAAGTCAGGGTCGCCGAACACCGGGGAGCTGTTTTTT,CASKSGSPNTGELFF
-,TRBV12-3/TRBV12-4,TRBJ2-7,-,TGTGCCAGCAGTCCCCGGACCTCCTACGAGCAGTACTTC,CASSPRTSYEQYF
TRBD1,TRBV6-5,TRBJ1-1,-,TGTGCCAGCAGTCTACGGACAGGGGCAAACACTGAAGCTTTCTTT,CASSLRTGANTEAFF
-,TRBV3-1/TRBV3-2,TRBJ1-1,-,TGTGCCAGCAGCCAAGCTAGGGGATGGACTGAAGCTTTCTTT,CASSQARGWTEAFF
TRBD1,TRBV28,TRBJ1-5,-,TGTGCCAGCAGTCCCCGGACAGGGGGCCTCAATCAGCCCCAGCATTTT,CASSPRTGGLNQPQHF
TRBD1,TRBV6-5,TRBJ1-1,few,TGTGCCAGCAGAAAGGAGACAGGGACTGAAGCTTTCTTT,CASRKETGTEAFF
-,TRBV27,TRBJ1-1,-,TGTGCCAGCAGTTTAGATCGGGGAGAGAGAACTGAAGCTTTCTTT,CASSLDRGERTEAFF
TRBD2,TRBV6-5,TRBJ2-3,once,TGTGCCAGCAGTTACCAGCGGGGGAGCACAGATACGCAGTATTTT,CASSYQRGSTDTQYF
TRBD1,TRBV27,TRBJ1-2,-,TGTGCCAGCAGCCATGCGGGGGACAGTCCCTATGGCTACACCTTC,CASSHAGDSPYGYTF
TRBD1,TRBV6-5,TRBJ1-5,once,TGTGCCAGCAGAGGACAGGGGCAGCCCCAGCATTTT,CASRGQGQPQHF
-,TRBV5-5,TRBJ2-7,-,TGTGCCAGCAGGCTGAGCTCCTACGAGCAGTACTTC,CASRLSSYEQYF
TRBD1,TRBV2,TRBJ2-5,-,TGTGCCAGCAGGGAGGGGACAGGATGGGAGACCCAGTACTTC,CASREGTGWETQYF
TRBD1,TRBV4-1,TRBJ2-5,once,TGCGCCAGCAGCCTGACAGGGGGCGTGGAGACCCAGTACTTC,CASSLTGGVETQYF